This record looks at one T cell receptor beta chain sequence and its context. V lost 3 bases and J lost 1, with 9 bases in between. Germline CDR1 KGHSH, CDR2 LQKENI. The CDR3 is 14 residues long. Methods used by the authors: Nucleated cell number was recorded as an estimate derived from reference gene primer amplification. The table came from immunoSEQ multiplex PCR; TCRdb's copy has only in-frame clones and leaves some out. That table is the source of V, J and clone size, and D and trimming were worked out from the DNA. The data hold 90,000 to 120,000 clones, with around 89% observed a single time. This record belongs to a study of blood T cell repertoires in COVID-19. Study summary: Spain, Italy and the United States supplied samples that represented acute and convalescent COVID-19. PBMCs, B-cell-depleted T cells, or T cells were the source of the cDNA or gDNA that made up the material.

The chain employs TRBV18 and TRBJ1-1; TRBD1 might be the D (6 bases). The sequenced material came from peripheral blood. This clonotype was sampled from a man aged 50 or older with active or convalescent COVID-19. CDR3 region: CASSPGQQNTEAFF. Here the CDR3 DNA reads TGTGCCAGCTCACCCGGACAGCAGAACACTGAAGCTTTCTTT.